These 25 T cell receptor beta chains share one sample of origin, sequenced in a study of cytomegalovirus exposure and HLA in healthy donors. PCR used 60 Vbeta primers and 13 Jbeta primers. Assay used: immunoSEQ multiplex PCR; TCRdb lists only in-frame clones, some missing. The table has 99,000 or so clones, over 60% seen once. The sample taken for sequencing was PBMCs. Receptors originate from a man aged 35 to 55 in good health and CMV-seropositive.

The gene calls are TRBV7-2 and TRBJ2-7; TRBD1 aligns across 10 bases. The CDR3 has 15 amino acids. Germline loops: CDR1 SGHTA, CDR2 FQGNSA. After removal of 4 bases from V and 2 bases from J, the junction contained 5 bases not matched to a gene. CDR3 coding DNA: TGTGCCAGCAGCTGGTCCGGGACAGGGGCCTACGAGCAGTACTTC. This sequence encodes CASSWSGTGAYEQYF.

This clone was recorded a few times. The chain is built from TRBV7-3 and TRBJ2-1; the match to TRBD2 covers 12 bases. CDR3 length equals 18 residues. The V and J ends lost 1 base and 4 bases, in that order; junction bases with no gene match: 8. The germline V gene encodes CDR1 SGHTA and CDR2 FQGTGA. The CDR3 sequence: CASSLRAGLAGTYNEQFF. The CDR3 DNA reads as TGTGCCAGCAGCTTAAGGGCGGGACTAGCGGGTACTTACAATGAGCAGTTCTTC.

This chain links TRBV6-5 with TRBJ1-4; possible D gene TRBD1, 6 bases. The V end lost 3 bases, the J end lost 3 bases, and 8 bases lay between the germline ends. The CDR3 is 14 amino acids. Germline CDR1 is MNHEY and CDR2 is SVGAGI. The CDR3 region is CASSYGTSNEKLFF. The CDR3 DNA reads as TGTGCCAGCAGTTATGGGACATCTAATGAAAAACTGTTTTTT.

The chain employs TRBV5-1 and TRBJ2-5; TRBD2 matches 15 bases. Unmatched junction bases numbered 3, after V lost 4 bases and J lost 2 bases. Germline CDR1 is SGHRS and CDR2 is YFSETQ. CDR3 length: 16 amino acids. For the CDR3, the DNA is TGCGCCAGCAGCCAAGGACTAGCGGGAGGGCAAGAGACCCAGTACTTC. It is translated as CASSQGLAGGQETQYF.

This rearrangement joins TRBV5-6 to TRBJ2-5; 14 bases are shared with TRBD2. This CDR3 spans 18 amino acids. Germline loops: CDR1 SGHDT, CDR2 YYEEEE. V shed 5 bases, J shed 0 bases, and the junction held 9 bases outside the gene matches. Here the CDR3 reads CASSIGLAGGAYQETQYF. As DNA, the CDR3 is TGTGCCAGCAGTATAGGACTAGCGGGGGGTGCGTACCAAGAGACCCAGTACTTC.

The V and J genes are TRBV7-8 and TRBJ2-7, with D perhaps matching TRBD2 (5 bases). Germline loops: CDR1 SGHVS, CDR2 FQNEAQ. The length of the CDR3 is 13 residues. V lost 1 base and J lost 7, with 11 bases in between. CDR3: CASSLGRTGEQYF. The CDR3, as DNA: TGTGCCAGCAGCTTAGGCCGGACGGGGGAGCAGTACTTC.

The rearrangement joins TRBV10-3 to TRBJ2-1; TRBD1 agrees at 7 bases. Germline CDR1 is ENHRY and CDR2 is SYGVKD. J lost 3 bases, V lost 4 bases, and 3 bases had no gene match. The CDR3 length is 14 residues. CDR3 DNA sequence: TGTGCCATCAGTGTGAGACAGGGCTACAATGAGCAGTTCTTC. As protein: CAISVRQGYNEQFF.

The chain carries TRBV28 and TRBJ1-2, with D perhaps matching TRBD1 (5 bases). Germline V gene lookup returns CDR1 MDHEN and CDR2 SYDVKM. V was clipped by 3 bases and J by 8 bases, with 7 bases between them. CDR3 length: 11 amino acids. Written as DNA, the CDR3 is TGTGCCAGCAGTTTGGGGGGGGGCTACACCTTC. Encoded protein: CASSLGGGYTF.

The J gene is TRBJ2-5, the V gene TRBV13, with TRBD1 matching over 7 bases. Trimming removed 2 bases from V and 5 bases from J; junction bases left unmatched: 11. Germline-derived CDR1 and CDR2 are PRHDT and FYEKMQ (reference sequence). CDR3 length: 16 residues. This CDR3 is CASSLTFWGQRETQYF. As DNA, the CDR3 is TGTGCCAGCAGCTTAACTTTCTGGGGACAGCGGGAGACCCAGTACTTC.

J is TRBJ2-7 and V is TRBV5-5, with a possible D match to TRBD2 (5 bases). Germline CDR1 is SGHKS and CDR2 is YYEKEE (reference sequence). V was pared by 2 bases and J by 4 bases, with 10 bases between. The CDR3 spans 13 residues. The CDR3 loop reads CASSFQRSYEQYF. DNA for the CDR3: TGTGCCAGCAGCTTCCAGCGGTCATACGAGCAGTACTTC. The variable domain in full, completed from reference TRBV5-5 and TRBJ2-7, reads DAGVTQSPTHLIKTRGQQVTLRCSPISGHKSVSWYQQVLGQGPQFIFQYYEKEERGRGNFPDRFSARQFPNYSSELNVNALLLGDSALYLCASSFQRSYEQYFGPGTRLTVT.

The chain joins TRBV9 to TRBJ1-2; no clear D gene. Germline CDR1 SGDLS, CDR2 YYNGEE. V gave up 3 bases and J gave up 4 bases, with 13 bases separating them. The CDR3 runs to 14 residues. As DNA, the CDR3 is TGTGCCAGCAGCGGAGGTGGGAGAACCTATGGCTACACCTTC. Translating it yields CASSGGGRTYGYTF.

The V and J genes are TRBV6-1 and TRBJ1-1; the D gene is possibly TRBD1 (5 bases). Trimming took off 1 base at V and 6 bases at J, with 15 bases between the two ends. From germline, CDR1 is MNHNS and CDR2 SASEGT. This CDR3 has 15 residues. DNA for the CDR3: TGTGCCAGCAGTGAAGAGGGACTGATGGGGGCTGAAGCTTTCTTT. It translates to CASSEEGLMGAEAFF.

This clone was observed once. V is TRBV7-8 and J is TRBJ2-3, with 7 bases aligning to TRBD2. CDR1 is SGHVS, CDR2 FQNEAQ, per germline. The junction had 13 bases not matched to a gene; V was cut back by 5 bases and J by 2 bases. The CDR3 has 17 amino acids. The CDR3 loop reads CASSPTRLAQATDTQYF. The CDR3 nucleotides are TGTGCCAGCAGCCCAACTCGACTAGCCCAGGCCACAGATACGCAGTATTTT.

The chain links TRBV7-2 to TRBJ2-5; 8 nucleotides align to TRBD1. The CDR3 is made up of 14 amino acids. Germline CDR1 and CDR2: SGHTA and FQGNSA. Germline trimming cut 5 bases from V and 5 bases from J; bases unmatched to any gene: 7. The DNA of the CDR3 is TGTGCCAGCAGCAAAAGGACAGGGCTGGAGACCCAGTACTTC. It yields the protein CASSKRTGLETQYF.

The V call is TRBV7-3, the J call TRBJ2-3; 14 bases align to TRBD2. From germline, CDR1 is SGHTA and CDR2 FQGTGA. Trimming removed 0 bases from V and 6 bases from J; junction bases left unmatched: 11. The CDR3 is 19 residues long. The CDR3 here is CASSLTATSGGGFGDTQYF. The CDR3 bases are TGTGCCAGCAGCTTAACTGCGACTAGCGGGGGGGGATTCGGGGATACGCAGTATTTT.

The V call is TRBV2, the J call TRBJ2-1; tentative D call: TRBD2 (5 bases). Trimming took off 6 bases at V and 7 bases at J, with 10 bases between the two ends. Germline V gene data show CDR1 as SNHLY and CDR2 as FYNNEI. CDR3 size: 12 residues. Written as DNA, the CDR3 is TGTGCCAGCAGACTAGATACTAATGAGCAGTTCTTC. As protein: CASRLDTNEQFF.

The chain recombines TRBV11-3 with TRBJ2-7; 8 bases fit TRBD1. Germline loops: CDR1 SGHNT, CDR2 YENEEA. V dropped 3 bases and J dropped 6; count of bases not matched to a gene: 4. This CDR3 is 13 amino acids long. Written as DNA, the CDR3 is TGTGCCAGCAGCTTTGGACAGGGCGGCGAGCAGTACTTC. Its protein product is CASSFGQGGEQYF.

The rearrangement uses TRBV11-2 and TRBJ1-1; a weak D match, TRBD1 (5 bases). The germline gives CDR1 SGHAT, CDR2 FQNNGV. Deletions cut 1 base from V and 3 bases from J, with 9 bases between. CDR3 length: 14 residues. The CDR3 sequence is CASSLATEDTEAFF. CDR3 coding DNA: TGTGCCAGCAGCTTAGCGACAGAGGACACTGAAGCTTTCTTT.

The count of this clone is one. V usage is TRBV7-2 and J usage is TRBJ1-2, with 10 bases identical to TRBD1. The CDR3 has 18 residues. J lost 4 bases, V lost 1 base, and 12 bases had no gene match. Germline V lookup: CDR1 SGHTA, CDR2 FQGNSA. The CDR3 nucleotides are TGTGCCAGCAGCTTAGATTCGGGACAGGGGCTCCTGACCTATGGCTACACCTTC. Residues: CASSLDSGQGLLTYGYTF.

The gene calls are TRBV18 and TRBJ1-2; TRBD1 matches 12 bases. Germline V gives CDR1 KGHSH, CDR2 LQKENI. The CDR3 totals 17 residues. The ends lost 1 base at V and 2 bases at J; junction bases unmatched: 5. The CDR3 bases are TGTGCCAGCTCACCACAAGGGACAGGGGGCTTGAACTATGGCTACACCTTC. It yields the protein CASSPQGTGGLNYGYTF.

The V and J genes are TRBV5-1 and TRBJ2-1; maybe TRBD2 (6 bases). Trimming pared 5 bases from V and 2 bases from J, leaving 14 bases between. Per germline, CDR1 SGHRS and CDR2 YFSETQ. CDR3 length: 15 residues. The CDR3 coding sequence is TGCGCCAGCAGAGAGTCGGGAGAAGCCTACAATGAGCAGTTCTTC. Protein sequence: CASRESGEAYNEQFF.

This clone was detected once. The J gene is TRBJ2-7, the V gene TRBV6-5, with 8 bases that match TRBD2. The CDR3 runs 16 residues. The germline V gene has CDR1 MNHEY and CDR2 SVGAGI. V was clipped by 0 bases and J by 0 bases; unmatched bases: 4. The CDR3 protein is CASSYSLAGSSYEQYF. As DNA, the CDR3 is TGTGCCAGCAGTTACTCGCTAGCGGGTTCCTCCTACGAGCAGTACTTC.

This clone was seen once. V and J are TRBV11-1 and TRBJ2-1, with 11 bases aligning to TRBD2. This CDR3 contains 18 residues. CDR1 and CDR2 (germline): SGHAT, FQDESV (reference sequence). Trimming cost V 3 bases and J 0 bases; bases outside gene matches: 7. CDR3 DNA: TGTGCCAGCAGCTTCGGGCTAGCGGGAGGAAGCTCCTACAATGAGCAGTTCTTC. It codes for CASSFGLAGGSSYNEQFF.

The CDR3 protein is CASSFKVGRGLNTEAFF. The CDR3 DNA reads TGTGCCAGCAGTTTTAAGGTGGGGAGGGGCTTGAACACTGAAGCTTTCTTT. The chain couples TRBV28 to TRBJ1-1; maybe TRBD1 (5 bases). Germline lookup yields CDR1 MDHEN and CDR2 SYDVKM. The CDR3 is 17 residues long. Trimming cost V 3 bases and J 0 bases, with 17 bases left between them. The whole variable domain, remainder taken from reference TRBV28 and TRBJ1-1, is DVKVTQSSRYLVKRTGEKVFLECVQDMDHENMFWYRQDPGLGLRLIYFSYDVKMKEKGDIPEGYSVSREKKERFSLILESASTNQTSMYLCASSFKVGRGLNTEAFFGQGTRLTVV.

The chain links TRBV30 to TRBJ2-1; 12 bases line up with TRBD2. Unmatched junction bases numbered 0, after V lost 1 base and J lost 2 bases. Germline V gives CDR1 GTSNPN, CDR2 SVGIG (reference sequence). The CDR3 runs to 15 residues. The CDR3 loop is CAWSGTSGTYNEQFF. CDR3 nucleotide sequence: TGTGCCTGGAGTGGGACTAGCGGGACCTACAATGAGCAGTTCTTC. Full variable domain (outside the CDR3, taken from reference TRBV30 and TRBJ2-1): SQTIHQWPATLVQPVGSPLSLECTVEGTSNPNLYWYRQAAGRGLQLLFYSVGIGQISSEVPQNLSASRPQDRQFILSSKKLLLSDSGFYLCAWSGTSGTYNEQFFGPGTRLTVL.